Following are 20 T cell receptor beta chains from one sample sequenced in a study of blood T cell repertoires in COVID-19. Produced via immunoSEQ multiplex PCR; TCRdb's table is partial and in-frame only. The repertoire consists of about 250,000 clones, with around four fifths occurring once and the leading ten covering around 7.9%. Sequenced: peripheral blood. The receptors were gathered from a man aged 40-49 years with active or convalescent COVID-19.

The chain combines TRBV7-9 with TRBJ1-1, with TRBD1 as a possible D gene (5 bases). Trimming took off 2 bases at V and 4 bases at J, with 11 bases between the two ends. Germline lookup yields CDR1 SEHNR and CDR2 FQNEAQ (reference sequence). This CDR3 has 14 amino acids. The CDR3 coding sequence is TGTGCCAGCAGCTTATCAAGGGGCGGCACTGAAGCTTTCTTT. Amino acids: CASSLSRGGTEAFF. Full variable domain (missing parts from reference TRBV7-9 and TRBJ1-1): DTGVSQNPRHKITKRGQNVTFRCDPISEHNRLYWYRQTLGQGPEFLTYFQNEAQLEKSRLLSDRFSAERPKGSFSTLEIQRTEQGDSAMYLCASSLSRGGTEAFFGQGTRLTVV.

J is TRBJ1-1 and V is TRBV3-1 (or the pseudogene TRBV3-2); maybe TRBD1 (5 bases). V lost 0 bases and J 4 bases, leaving 9 bases between the germline ends. Germline loops: CDR1 LGHDT, CDR2 YNNKEL (reference sequence). The CDR3 loop spans 14 amino acids. Here the CDR3 reads CASSQESGVTEAFF. For the CDR3, the DNA is TGTGCCAGCAGCCAAGAATCGGGGGTCACTGAAGCTTTCTTT.

The chain is built from TRBV5-1 and TRBJ2-7; D is unclear. The CDR3 totals 15 residues. V gave up 0 bases and J gave up 0 bases, with 10 bases separating them. Germline V gives CDR1 SGHRS, CDR2 YFSETQ. In DNA form, the CDR3 reads TGCGCCAGCAGCTTGGTCTCCGTCAGCTCCTACGAGCAGTACTTC. It yields the protein CASSLVSVSSYEQYF.

This chain uses TRBV7-9 with TRBJ2-3, with D maybe TRBD2 (6 bases). V was pared by 6 bases and J by 0 bases, with 10 bases between. CDR1 SEHNR and CDR2 FQNEAQ come from the germline V gene (reference sequence). The CDR3 totals 14 residues. As DNA, the CDR3 is TGTGCCAGCAGGGGAGGAACTAGCACAGATACGCAGTATTTT. It yields the protein CASRGGTSTDTQYF.

The V call is TRBV15, the J call TRBJ2-3; no firm D call. Trimming took 2 bases from V and 6 from J, leaving 9 bases between them. CDR3 length: 13 residues. CDR1 is LNHNV, CDR2 YYDKDF, per germline (reference sequence). Written as DNA, the CDR3 is TGTGCCACCAGCAGATCCTCCGAGGATACGCAGTATTTT. This gives the protein CATSRSSEDTQYF.

In its sample, this clone was seen a few times. This chain connects TRBV4-2 to TRBJ2-7, with 12 bases identical to TRBD2. This CDR3 spans 16 amino acids. CDR1 is LGHNA and CDR2 is YNFKEQ in the germline V gene. Trimming cost V 2 bases and J 7 bases; bases outside gene matches: 9. CDR3 region: CASSQSLAGGPGEQYF. The CDR3 nucleotides are TGTGCCAGCAGCCAATCCCTAGCGGGAGGGCCTGGAGAGCAGTACTTC.

The chain couples TRBV30 to TRBJ2-7; D is possibly TRBD2 (6 bases). The CDR3 extends over 14 amino acids. Germline V gene data show CDR1 as GTSNPN and CDR2 as SVGIG (reference sequence). V was cut by 0 bases and J by 0 bases, with 9 bases left in between. CDR3 region: CAWSVGGASYEQYF. CDR3 nucleotides: TGTGCCTGGAGTGTAGGCGGGGCCTCCTACGAGCAGTACTTC.

The chain recombines TRBV24-1 with TRBJ1-1; 7 bases are a match to TRBD1. The CDR3 consists of 13 residues. Looked up from germline, CDR1 is KGHDR and CDR2 is SFDVKD. V trimming: 7 bases; J trimming: 2 bases; junction bases outside the gene matches: 3. CDR3 sequence (DNA): TGTGCCACCAGAGGGACAGTAAACACTGAAGCTTTCTTT. Translated: CATRGTVNTEAFF.

This chain uses TRBV2 with TRBJ2-5, with 9 positions matching TRBD2. V lost 9 bases, J lost 5 bases, and 4 bases stayed unmatched. Germline lookup yields CDR1 SNHLY and CDR2 FYNNEI. This CDR3 is built from 12 residues. The CDR3 loop is CASKREAETQYF. CDR3 nucleotides: TGTGCCAGTAAGCGGGAGGCGGAGACCCAGTACTTC. Based on the CDR3 plus reference TRBV2 and TRBJ2-5, the full variable domain is EPEVTQTPSHQVTQMGQEVILRCVPISNHLYFYWYRQILGQKVEFLVSFYNNEISEKSEIFDDQFSVERPDGSNFTLKIRSTKLEDSAMYFCASKREAETQYFGPGTRLLVL.

This chain uses TRBV3-1 (or the pseudogene TRBV3-2) with TRBJ1-1; maybe TRBD1 (5 bases). The V gene's germline CDR1 is LGHDT and CDR2 YNNKEL (reference sequence). The CDR3 extends over 16 amino acids. V lost 7 bases, J lost 1 base, and 19 bases lay in between. The CDR3 spells CASTRRGGQPNTEAFF. The CDR3 coding sequence is TGTGCCAGCACCCGAAGGGGTGGGCAGCCGAACACTGAAGCTTTCTTT.

The chain employs TRBV5-1 and TRBJ2-1; D call uncertain. V was shortened by 0 bases and J by 2 bases, with 9 bases between the two germline ends. This CDR3 has 15 residues. Germline V gives CDR1 SGHRS, CDR2 YFSETQ. The CDR3 region has the DNA TGCGCCAGCAGCTTGGCAGTCGGAGCCTACAATGAGCAGTTCTTC. It translates to CASSLAVGAYNEQFF. The whole variable domain, filled in from reference TRBV5-1 and TRBJ2-1, reads KAGVTQTPRYLIKTRGQQVTLSCSPISGHRSVSWYQQTPGQGLQFLFEYFSETQRNKGNFPGRFSGRQFSNSRSEMNVSTLELGDSALYLCASSLAVGAYNEQFFGPGTRLTVL.

The V call is TRBV7-9, the J call TRBJ1-2; 7 nucleotides align to TRBD1. The J segment lost 2 bases and the V segment lost 1 base, leaving 7 bases of the junction unmatched. This CDR3 region has 16 residues. Looked up from germline, CDR1 is SEHNR and CDR2 is FQNEAQ (reference sequence). CDR3 bases: TGTGCCAGCAGCTTAGAGTTAATGGGACAGAACTATGGCTACACCTTC. Translated, it gives CASSLELMGQNYGYTF.

The chain combines TRBV6-1 with TRBJ1-6; 8 nucleotides match TRBD1. In germline, CDR1 is MNHNS, CDR2 SASEGT. This CDR3 is built from 18 residues. After removal of 2 bases from V and 9 bases from J, the junction contained 15 bases not matched to a gene. The CDR3 is CASSEIRAQGAVGSPLHF. CDR3 sequence (DNA): TGTGCCAGCAGTGAAATAAGGGCCCAGGGGGCTGTCGGTTCACCCCTCCACTTT.

This clone was seen only a few times. The chain uses TRBV6-1 and TRBJ2-7; TRBD2 matches 9 bases. The length of the CDR3 is 17 residues. V was clipped by 0 bases and J by 2 bases; unmatched bases: 8. CDR1 MNHNS and CDR2 SASEGT come from the germline V gene. In nucleotides, the CDR3 is TGTGCCAGCAGTGAAGCCGACAGCGGGAGGCCACCCTACGAGCAGTACTTC. This sequence encodes CASSEADSGRPPYEQYF.

This sequence joins TRBV29-1 and TRBJ2-7; the D gene is possibly TRBD2 (6 bases). Looked up from germline, CDR1 is SQVTM and CDR2 is ANQGSEA. Trimming took off 1 base at V and 6 bases at J, with 10 bases between the two ends. The CDR3 consists of 12 residues. The CDR3 loop reads CSVEVEGREQYF. CDR3 sequence (DNA): TGCAGCGTTGAAGTGGAGGGACGCGAGCAGTACTTC.

This chain connects TRBV19 to TRBJ2-3; TRBD1 matches at 7 bases. CDR1 is LNHDA and CDR2 is SQIVND in the germline V gene (reference sequence). This CDR3 has 14 amino acids. The V gene end was trimmed by 9 bases and the J gene end by 3 bases; junction bases not matched to a gene: 9. For the CDR3, the DNA is TGTGCCAGCGAGGGACAGAGCTATACAGATACGCAGTATTTT. It translates to CASEGQSYTDTQYF.

The V and J genes are TRBV11-2 and TRBJ2-2; a weak D match, TRBD2 (5 bases). The CDR3 runs 19 residues. Germline V gene sequence: CDR1 SGHAT, CDR2 FQNNGV. Between the trimmed V and J ends, which lost 3 bases and 5 bases, there was a span of 25 bases. The CDR3 nucleotides are TGTGCCAGCAGCTTGGTTAGTCAGGCGTCAAGGCGGACTACCGGGGAGCTGTTTTTT. Translation gives CASSLVSQASRRTTGELFF.

This clone occurred once. J is TRBJ2-7 and V is TRBV30, with TRBD1 as a possible D gene (5 bases). The V and J ends lost 0 bases and 5 bases respectively, with 5 bases between them. The CDR3 is 11 residues long. In germline, CDR1 is GTSNPN, CDR2 SVGIG (reference sequence). CDR3 sequence (DNA): TGTGCCTGGAGTGTCAGGGACGAGCAGTACTTC. Amino acid sequence: CAWSVRDEQYF.

The chain carries TRBV7-9 and TRBJ1-1, with TRBD1 identical over 7 bases. CDR1 and CDR2 from the germline V gene are SEHNR and FQNEAQ (reference sequence). CDR3 size: 14 residues. V gave up 5 bases and J gave up 1 base; unmatched junction bases: 4. CDR3 DNA sequence: TGTGCCAGCAGCAAGCAGGGGGGGAACACTGAAGCTTTCTTT. Amino acid sequence: CASSKQGGNTEAFF.

The chain employs TRBV13 and TRBJ2-1, with TRBD2 matching 9 bases. Germline-derived CDR1 and CDR2 are PRHDT and FYEKMQ (reference sequence). The V gene end was trimmed by 5 bases and the J gene end by 5 bases; junction bases not matched to a gene: 10. This CDR3 has 16 residues. CDR3 amino acids: CASSLGSGGPHNEQFF. DNA for the CDR3: TGTGCCAGCAGCCTCGGTAGCGGGGGCCCACACAATGAGCAGTTCTTC.